These 24 T cell receptor beta chains originate from one sample sequenced in a study of cytomegalovirus exposure and HLA in healthy donors. The PCR used 60 Vbeta and 13 Jbeta primers. Generated by immunoSEQ multiplex PCR, the TCRdb table keeps only in-frame clones and is missing some. In total, the table holds 130,000 or so clones. The sample taken for sequencing was PBMCs. These receptors were collected from a woman under 30 in good health and CMV-seronegative.

This chain joins TRBV9 and TRBJ1-1; no firm D call. Trimming pared 5 bases from V and 0 bases from J, leaving 8 bases between. From germline, CDR1 is SGDLS and CDR2 YYNGEE. The CDR3 contains 13 residues. The CDR3 DNA is TGTGCCAGCAGTTCAGTCATGAACACTGAAGCTTTCTTT. Translation gives CASSSVMNTEAFF.

The rearrangement links TRBV9 to TRBJ1-2; possibly TRBD1 for D (5 bases). The V gene lost 4 bases and the J gene lost 6 bases, with 16 bases spanning the gap. Germline V lookup: CDR1 SGDLS, CDR2 YYNGEE. The CDR3 loop spans 14 amino acids. In DNA form, the CDR3 reads TGTGCCAGCAGCCCCTGGACATCTTTCAATGGCTACACCTTC. Its protein product is CASSPWTSFNGYTF.

J is TRBJ2-2 and V is TRBV7-6, with 9 bases lining up with TRBD1. V trimming: 5 bases; J trimming: 4 bases; junction bases outside the gene matches: 5. Germline V CDR1 and CDR2: SGHVS, FNYEAQ. The CDR3 loop spans 15 amino acids. The CDR3 sequence: CASSQGTGSTGELFF. In DNA, the CDR3 is TGTGCCAGCAGCCAAGGGACAGGGTCCACCGGGGAGCTGTTTTTT.

The genes are TRBV7-3 and TRBJ2-1; TRBD2 agrees at 9 bases. Looked up from germline, CDR1 is SGHTA and CDR2 is FQGTGA. The CDR3 runs to 16 residues. The trim removed 5 bases at V and 7 bases at J, leaving 12 bases unmatched. CDR3 in amino acids: CASSPHPAGGSNEQFF. The CDR3 coding sequence is TGTGCCAGCAGCCCCCACCCAGCGGGAGGTTCTAATGAGCAGTTCTTC.

V usage is TRBV10-3 and J usage is TRBJ1-1; D unclear. This CDR3 contains 13 residues. Per the germline V gene, CDR1 is ENHRY and CDR2 is SYGVKD. The V and J ends lost 5 bases and 3 bases respectively, with 10 bases between them. Here the CDR3 reads CAISREGDTEAFF. As DNA, the CDR3 is TGTGCCATCAGTAGGGAGGGAGACACTGAAGCTTTCTTT.

V gene TRBV4-1 combines with J gene TRBJ2-3, with TRBD2 identical over 9 bases. Germline-derived CDR1 and CDR2 are MGHRA and YSYEKL. V was clipped by 1 base and J by 3 bases; unmatched bases: 5. The length of the CDR3 is 16 residues. The CDR3 loop reads CASSQAAGGRTDTQYF. The CDR3 nucleotides read TGCGCCAGCAGCCAAGCGGCGGGAGGGCGGACAGATACGCAGTATTTT.

The chain couples TRBV29-1 to TRBJ2-1, with a weak D call TRBD2 (6 bases). This CDR3 spans 11 amino acids. With 4 bases removed from V and 9 bases from J, the gap between germline ends came to 10 bases. Germline CDR1 reads SQVTM; CDR2 reads ANQGSEA. This CDR3 is CSVGRDSEQFF. The CDR3 DNA sequence: TGCAGCGTTGGACGGGACTCTGAGCAGTTCTTC.

Here the CDR3 DNA reads TGTGCCAGCTCACCCGTAGCGGGAGGAACACACAATGAGCAGTTCTTC. As protein: CASSPVAGGTHNEQFF. The genes are TRBV18 and TRBJ2-1; 10 nucleotides match TRBD2. Germline V gene sequence: CDR1 KGHSH, CDR2 LQKENI. With V trimmed by 3 bases and J by 5 bases, 7 bases remained unmatched. The CDR3 totals 16 residues.

This CDR3 reads CASSLGGSINEQFF. CDR3 nucleotides: TGTGCCAGCAGCTTAGGCGGGAGTATAAATGAGCAGTTCTTC. The V and J genes are TRBV11-2 and TRBJ2-1; 7 nucleotides line up with TRBD2. The V and J ends lost 1 base and 7 bases, in that order; junction bases with no gene match: 4. Germline CDR1 SGHAT, CDR2 FQNNGV. This CDR3 spans 14 amino acids.

This chain joins TRBV5-5 and TRBJ1-5; TRBD1 matches at 8 bases. The V gene end was trimmed by 4 bases and the J gene end by 6 bases; junction bases not matched to a gene: 12. Germline CDR1 is SGHKS and CDR2 is YYEKEE (reference sequence). The length of the CDR3 is 16 residues. The CDR3 bases are TGTGCCAGCAGCGTATCGCAGGGGGCGAAGGTTCAGCCCCAGCATTTT. Translated, it gives CASSVSQGAKVQPQHF.

As for this clone: Other DNA sequences from this sample encode an identical CDR3 as well. The chain employs TRBV5-6 and TRBJ1-5; TRBD1 aligns across 7 bases. V lost 0 bases, J lost 0 bases, and 12 bases stayed unmatched. This CDR3 region has 19 residues. From germline, CDR1 is SGHDT and CDR2 YYEEEE. CDR3 sequence: CASSLGDPGQKYSNQPQHF. CDR3 in DNA: TGTGCCAGCAGCTTGGGGGACCCGGGACAGAAATATAGCAATCAGCCCCAGCATTTT.

The V call is TRBV19, the J call TRBJ1-5; D ambiguous. This CDR3 region has 14 residues. With 7 bases removed from V and 2 bases from J, the gap between germline ends came to 12 bases. Germline V gene sequence: CDR1 LNHDA, CDR2 SQIVND (reference sequence). CDR3: CASTPIGGNQPQHF. The CDR3 nucleotides read TGTGCCAGTACCCCTATAGGAGGCAATCAGCCCCAGCATTTT.

CDR3 in DNA: TGTGCCAGCAGCTTAGTAACAAGTGAGACCCAGTACTTC. The encoded protein is CASSLVTSETQYF. The gene calls are TRBV7-6 and TRBJ2-5, with no clear D. The CDR3 spans 13 residues. Germline lookup yields CDR1 SGHVS and CDR2 FNYEAQ. V lost 1 base and J lost 5, with 8 bases in between.

This chain uses TRBV12-5 with TRBJ2-5, with 11 nucleotides matching TRBD1. The CDR3 has 15 residues. Germline CDR1 reads LGHNT; CDR2 reads FRNRAP. V lost 5 bases to trimming and J lost 5 bases; unmatched junction nucleotides: 7. CDR3 DNA sequence: TGTGCTAGTGGTCAGGACAGGGGGCTGGGGGAGACCCAGTACTTC. Translation: CASGQDRGLGETQYF.

This rearrangement joins TRBV19 to TRBJ1-2; D call uncertain. Germline V gene sequence: CDR1 LNHDA, CDR2 SQIVND (reference sequence). V was clipped by 1 base and J by 2 bases, with 11 bases between them. This CDR3 has 15 residues. The CDR3 DNA reads TGTGCCAGTAGTATAGGGGGTAGCGTAAACTATGGCTACACCTTC. Protein: CASSIGGSVNYGYTF.

A word on this clone: Other nucleotide sequences in the sample specify the same CDR3. V and J are TRBV30 and TRBJ1-5; a possible D gene is TRBD1 (5 bases). V was clipped by 3 bases and J by 7 bases, with 13 bases between them. This CDR3 comprises 13 residues. CDR1 is GTSNPN and CDR2 is SVGIG in the germline V gene (reference sequence). The CDR3 is CAWSLTVGQPQHF. As DNA, the CDR3 is TGTGCCTGGAGCCTGACAGTTGGCCAGCCCCAGCATTTT.

The chain has TRBV7-3 and TRBJ2-1; perhaps TRBD1 as D (6 bases). The V and J ends lost 6 bases and 7 bases respectively, with 13 bases between them. CDR3 length: 13 amino acids. CDR1 and CDR2 from the germline V gene are SGHTA and FQGTGA. The CDR3 nucleotides read TGTGCCAGCAGTCCACAGGGTTCGAATGAGCAGTTCTTC. Translating gives CASSPQGSNEQFF.

The rearrangement links TRBV4-1 to TRBJ1-4, with D uncertain. CDR1 MGHRA and CDR2 YSYEKL come from the germline V gene. CDR3 length: 17 amino acids. The V and J ends lost 0 bases and 0 bases respectively, with 11 bases between them. The DNA of the CDR3 is TGCGCCAGCAGCCAAGATCCCCTCCCCTCAACTAATGAAAAACTGTTTTTT. Its translation: CASSQDPLPSTNEKLFF.

This chain connects TRBV9 to TRBJ1-2; no clear D gene. The CDR3 runs to 13 residues. The germline V and J ends were trimmed by 0 bases and 6 bases, with 9 bases remaining between them. CDR1 and CDR2 from the germline V gene are SGDLS and YYNGEE. CDR3 region: CASSVGAGDGYTF. Here the CDR3 DNA reads TGTGCCAGCAGCGTAGGCGCCGGGGATGGCTACACCTTC.

The J gene is TRBJ1-4, the V gene TRBV30, with D unclear. The V gene lost 3 bases and the J gene lost 5 bases, with 7 bases spanning the gap. The CDR3 totals 12 residues. Germline loops: CDR1 GTSNPN, CDR2 SVGIG (reference sequence). The CDR3 DNA follows: TGTGCCTGGAGGTTACAGAATGAAAAACTGTTTTTT. It translates to CAWRLQNEKLFF.

The chain employs TRBV7-2 and TRBJ2-3; 13 bases match TRBD2. Germline lookup yields CDR1 SGHTA and CDR2 FQGNSA. The V segment lost 5 bases and the J segment 3 bases; nucleotides outside the gene matches: 5. The CDR3 length is 16 residues. In nucleotides, the CDR3 is TGTGCCAGCAGCCTCCGGACTAGCGGGAGTACAGATACGCAGTATTTT. Protein product: CASSLRTSGSTDTQYF.

The V gene is TRBV4-1, the J gene TRBJ1-1; D unclear. The V gene's germline CDR1 is MGHRA and CDR2 YSYEKL. Trimming took off 4 bases at V and 1 base at J, with 7 bases between the two ends. The length of the CDR3 is 13 residues. CDR3 region: CASSRSGNTEAFF. The DNA for the CDR3 is TGCGCCAGCAGCCGGAGTGGGAACACTGAAGCTTTCTTT.

The genes are TRBV7-2 and TRBJ1-2; D unresolved. This CDR3 comprises 13 residues. V gave up 3 bases and J gave up 6 bases, with 11 bases separating them. CDR1 is SGHTA, CDR2 FQGNSA, per germline. This CDR3 is CASSFGVEDGYTF. The CDR3 DNA follows: TGTGCCAGCAGCTTTGGAGTTGAGGATGGCTACACCTTC.

The gene calls are TRBV7-9 and TRBJ2-1, with D possibly TRBD2 on 5 matching bases. The CDR3 sequence is 15 residues long. Germline CDR1 and CDR2: SEHNR and FQNEAQ (reference sequence). The germline V and J ends were trimmed by 6 bases and 8 bases, with 20 bases remaining between them. CDR3 sequence: CASRELGRAPYEQFF. The CDR3 nucleotides read TGTGCCAGCAGGGAACTCGGGCGGGCCCCTTATGAGCAGTTCTTC. Full variable domain (remainder filled in from reference TRBV7-9 and TRBJ2-1): DTGVSQNPRHKITKRGQNVTFRCDPISEHNRLYWYRQTLGQGPEFLTYFQNEAQLEKSRLLSDRFSAERPKGSFSTLEIQRTEQGDSAMYLCASRELGRAPYEQFFGPGTRLTVL.